The clone carrying this T cell receptor beta chain was detected many times. What it binds is unknown. The germline V gene encodes CDR1 SGHTA and CDR2 FQGNSA. The J segment lost 4 bases and the V segment lost 3 bases, leaving 7 bases of the junction unmatched. The CDR3 extends over 15 amino acids. This sample stems from a study of early T cells in non-severe SARS-CoV-2 infection. On the study more broadly: With bulk RNA from unsorted whole blood as input, sequencing yielded unpaired chains. Whole-study results and caveats: There was a bias toward anti-spike CD8 responses in VDJdb matching, which missed private and CD4 specificities.

Unique molecular identifiers were added to individual cDNA molecules. MiXCR was run by TCRdb on the 5' RACE reads, yielding one entry per CDR3 protein. This sample has more than 80,000 distinct CDR3 sequences, with 13% to 15% found just once. The origin of this receptor is an adult who was a healthcare worker with PCR-confirmed SARS-CoV-2 infection or an uninfected control (not recorded which). The sequenced sample was whole blood. The chain recombines TRBV7-2 with TRBJ1-2, with 8 bases that match TRBD1. CDR3 DNA: TGTGCCAGCAGCTTGGCAGGGGGCGGGCCCTATGGCTACACCTTC. Translation gives CASSLAGGGPYGYTF.